This TCR beta chain was captured in a study of CDR3 diversity in severe acne. In TCRdb, the PCR reads were re-called with MiXCR into one record per CDR3 protein. Among approximately 79,000 distinct CDR3 sequences, about 50% were seen once, and the ten largest hold over 9.5%. Trimming cost V 3 bases and J 0 bases, with 12 bases left between them. Germline V gene lookup returns CDR1 LNHDA and CDR2 SQIVND (reference sequence). This CDR3 is 15 amino acids long. Input material: blood. The clonotype originates from a male donor in good health, serving as a control. The chain uses TRBV19 and TRBJ2-7; D is uncertain. This CDR3 is CASSITGPLSYEQYF. The CDR3 nucleotides read TGTGCCAGTAGTATCACCGGGCCTCTCTCCTACGAGCAGTACTTC.